The clone carrying this T cell receptor beta chain occurred a few times. CDR3 length: 17 residues. From germline, CDR1 is SGHTA and CDR2 FQGNSA. The V gene lost 5 bases and the J gene lost 2 bases, with 19 bases spanning the gap. This sample stems from a study of blood T cells in healthy people across ages. Primers used in a second PCR of roughly 6 to 11 cycles were a sample-barcoded 5' primer and a J-beta primer mix. TCRdb ran MiXCR on the 5' RACE reads and lists one entry per CDR3 protein. The table shows about 800,000 distinct CDR3 sequences, with about 25% occurring only once. Each sample gave at least 6.5 million isolated PBMCs. These data are also associated with another study on T cells of mothers and their children. That report adds: Material was donated by three healthy Caucasian mothers and their six children. The authors used all extracted RNA for cDNA synthesis, at about 1.5 ug per 15 ul.

V and J are TRBV7-2 and TRBJ1-5; perhaps TRBD1 as D (6 bases). Sequencing was done on a sample of blood. The sequence was collected from a boy younger than 18 in good health. CDR3 bases: TGTGCCAGCAGCCCAGGGGCGAGCAGGGTTGGCAATCAGCCCCAGCATTTT. Amino acids: CASSPGASRVGNQPQHF.